This T cell receptor beta chain emerged from a study of blood T cell repertoires in COVID-19. Study at large: Samples taken during acute and convalescent COVID-19 were collected in the United States, Italy and Spain.

The authors' processing: Reference gene primer amplification in the assay estimated nucleated cell counts. The data were produced by immunoSEQ multiplex PCR, yet TCRdb's version contains in-frame clones alone and is incomplete. The V and J calls and the clone size are those of that table, but D and trimming were determined from the DNA. Here the sample spans about 220,000 clones, 84% being singletons. Germline loops: CDR1 SEHNR, CDR2 FQNEAQ (reference sequence). Trimming at V came to 1 base and at J to 4 bases, leaving 9 bases not matched to a gene. The CDR3 loop spans 17 amino acids. Input material: peripheral blood. The chain is built from TRBV7-9 and TRBJ1-5; 8 bases align to TRBD1. The sequence was collected from a man aged 50 to 59 with active or convalescent COVID-19. CDR3 in amino acids: CASSLGQGAGPNQPQHF. The DNA of the CDR3 is TGTGCCAGCAGCTTAGGGCAGGGGGCCGGGCCAAATCAGCCCCAGCATTTT.